Reported below is one TCR beta chain. The target antigen is unknown. This entry comes from a study of T cell responses to AZD1222 COVID-19 vaccine. The ends lost 3 bases at V and 2 bases at J; junction bases unmatched: 7. The CDR3 is 15 residues long. Per the germline V gene, CDR1 is LNHDA and CDR2 is SQIVND (reference sequence). Study observations and caveats: The study sampled repertoires only after the peak T cell response. Regions left unmutated in variants are reportedly the target of nearly half of spike-specific TCRs.

Produced via immunoSEQ multiplex PCR; TCRdb's table is partial and in-frame only. The sample consists of tens of thousands of clones, approximately 88% of them appearing once. The rearrangement joins TRBV19 to TRBJ2-7; 7 nucleotides align to TRBD2. The TCR was taken from an adult in good health. Here the sequenced sample was peripheral blood, taken on day 0 of AZD1222 vaccination. The CDR3 loop reads CASSIQASGPYEQYF. CDR3 DNA: TGTGCCAGTAGTATTCAGGCTAGCGGACCCTACGAGCAGTACTTC.